This T cell receptor beta chain originates from a study of response to subunit inactivated influenza vaccine. General study findings and limits: A suggestion made by the authors is that each seasonal influenza vaccination recruits few new T cells.

One entry per CDR3 protein results from TCRdb running MiXCR on the RT-PCR reads. The table records 500,000 or so distinct CDR3 sequences, approximately 9.9% of them present only once. This clonotype showed up many times. Its antigen is undetermined. Germline V gene sequence: CDR1 SQVTM, CDR2 ANQGSEA. There are 14 residues in the CDR3. V lost 7 bases and J 3 bases, leaving 18 bases between the germline ends. The V gene is TRBV29-1, the J gene TRBJ1-2; no firm D call. This TCR was recovered from a man aged 45-65 years who received an inactivated influenza vaccine. Sequenced here: PBMCs from blood, sampled about 40 days after vaccination. The CDR3 spells CSAVSAQEYYGYTF. The CDR3 coding sequence is TGCAGCGCTGTGAGTGCTCAAGAATACTATGGCTACACCTTC.